This paragraph covers one T cell receptor (beta chain) sequence. The data were taken from a study of CD4 and CD8 cells across lung adenocarcinoma regions. One entry per CDR3 protein results from TCRdb running MiXCR on the PCR reads. The sample has fewer than 30,000 distinct CDR3 sequences; 50% to 55% are singletons. The germline V gene has CDR1 DFQATT and CDR2 SNEGSKA (reference sequence). The CDR3 length is 18 residues. The sample comprised CD8+ T cells from the center of a lung tumor. V is TRBV20-1 and J is TRBJ2-1; 12 bases agree with TRBD2. With the DNA end fitting TRBJ2-7 better, the J assignment may be wrong. The TCR sequence derives from a male donor with lung adenocarcinoma. The CD4 and CD8 labels of this study may be unreliable. CDR3 in DNA: TGCAGTGCTAGCCGTATGGGGACCAGGACTAGCGGGATCTACGAGCAGTACTTC. Translating it yields CSASRMGTRTSGIYEQYF.